The text below deals with one T cell receptor (beta chain). The assay was immunoSEQ multiplex PCR, and TCRdb's table has in-frame clones only and misses some. The profile shows 32,000 or so clones, 70% to 90% of them singletons. These data come from a study of blood T cell repertoires in COVID-19. CDR3 length: 14 residues. Unmatched junction bases numbered 5, after V lost 5 bases and J lost 2 bases. Germline V gene lookup returns CDR1 MDHEN and CDR2 SYDVKM. The chain combines TRBV28 with TRBJ2-7, with 8 bases that match TRBD1. The receptor was isolated from a man between 65 and 85 years old with acute or convalescent COVID-19. Sequenced: peripheral blood. For the CDR3, the DNA is TGTGCCAGCAGTGCCGGGACAGGACCCTACGAGCAGTACTTC. It is translated as CASSAGTGPYEQYF. Using reference TRBV28 and TRBJ2-7 for the parts outside the CDR3, the full variable domain is DVKVTQSSRYLVKRTGEKVFLECVQDMDHENMFWYRQDPGLGLRLIYFSYDVKMKEKGDIPEGYSVSREKKERFSLILESASTNQTSMYLCASSAGTGPYEQYFGPGTRLTVT.